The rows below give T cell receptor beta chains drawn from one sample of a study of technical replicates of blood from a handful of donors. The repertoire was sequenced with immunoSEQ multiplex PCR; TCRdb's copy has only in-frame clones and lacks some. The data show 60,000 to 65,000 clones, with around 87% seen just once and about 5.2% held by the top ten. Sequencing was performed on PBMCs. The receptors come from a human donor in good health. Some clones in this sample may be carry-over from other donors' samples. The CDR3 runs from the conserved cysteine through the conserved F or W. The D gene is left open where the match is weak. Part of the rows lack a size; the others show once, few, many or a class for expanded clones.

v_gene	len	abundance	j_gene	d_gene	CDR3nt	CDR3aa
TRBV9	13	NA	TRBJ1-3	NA	TGTGCCAGCAGCGTAGACCAGGCCAACACCATATATTTT	CASSVDQANTIYF
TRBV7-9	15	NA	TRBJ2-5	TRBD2	TGTGCCAGCAGCCCGGGAGCGGGGGGGGGAGAGACCCAGTACTTC	CASSPGAGGGETQYF
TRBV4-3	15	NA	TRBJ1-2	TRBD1	TGCGCCAGCAGCCAAGATCGGGACAGGAGCTATGGCTACACCTTC	CASSQDRDRSYGYTF
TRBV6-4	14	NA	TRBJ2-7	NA	TGTGCCAGCAGTGACTCGATTCCAGGCTACGAGCAGTACTTC	CASSDSIPGYEQYF
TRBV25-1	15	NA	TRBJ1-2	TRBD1	TGTGCCAGCAGTGGATACCGGGACAGGGGTGTGAGCTACACCTTC	CASSGYRDRGVSYTF
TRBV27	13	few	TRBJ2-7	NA	TGTGCCAGCAGTTTGGAGGCGGGCTACGAGCAGTACTTC	CASSLEAGYEQYF
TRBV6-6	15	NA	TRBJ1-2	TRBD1	TGTGCCAGCAGTTTGCGGGACAGGGCTGAAAATGGCTACACCTTC	CASSLRDRAENGYTF
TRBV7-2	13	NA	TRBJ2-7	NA	TGTGCCAGCAGCTTCGCCGGGCCAGGGGAGCAGTACTTC	CASSFAGPGEQYF
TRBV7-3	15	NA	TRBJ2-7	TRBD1	TGTGCCAGCAGCTTAAGAGGGGGCGAAGCTTACGAGCAGTACTTC	CASSLRGGEAYEQYF
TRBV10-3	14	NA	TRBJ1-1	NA	TGTGCCATCAGTGAGGAGGGGGGGCACACTGAAGCTTTCTTT	CAISEEGGHTEAFF
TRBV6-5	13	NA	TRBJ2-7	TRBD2	TGTGCCACCCAATCACTAGCGGCCTACGAGCAGTACTTC	CATQSLAAYEQYF
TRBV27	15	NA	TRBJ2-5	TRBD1	TGTGCCAGCAGTTTCCTGGGACAGGGAAGGGAGACCCAGTACTTC	CASSFLGQGRETQYF
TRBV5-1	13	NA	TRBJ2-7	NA	TGCGCCAGCAGCTTAACAGGGTTCGACGAGCAGTACTTC	CASSLTGFDEQYF
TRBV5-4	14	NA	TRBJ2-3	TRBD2	TGTGCCAGCAGCTTGACTAGCGGGAGGGATACGCAGTATTTT	CASSLTSGRDTQYF
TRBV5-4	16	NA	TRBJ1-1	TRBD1	TGTGCCAGCAGCGTTGGGGGGACAGGTCAGAACACTGAAGCTTTCTTT	CASSVGGTGQNTEAFF
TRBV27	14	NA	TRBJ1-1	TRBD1	TGTGCCAGCAGTCCCGGGACAGTAGGCACTGAAGCTTTCTTT	CASSPGTVGTEAFF